This TCR beta chain comes out of a study of blood T cells in healthy people across ages. A second 7 to 11 cycle PCR used barcoded and J-beta primers. TCRdb processed the 5' RACE reads anew with MiXCR; each CDR3 protein has one entry. Here the sample spans some 760,000 distinct CDR3 sequences, roughly 25% being singletons. V was clipped by 1 base and J by 5 bases; unmatched bases: 10. Germline loops: CDR1 SGHTA, CDR2 FQGTGA. The CDR3 is 16 residues long. This clonotype was observed a few times. A further study also used this sample, focusing on T cells of mothers and their children.

The sequenced material came from blood. The J gene is TRBJ1-2, the V gene TRBV7-3; TRBD1 matches at 7 bases. The origin of this receptor is a boy between 5 and 17 years old in good health. Here the CDR3 reads CASSLILQGRKYGYTF. For the CDR3, the DNA is TGTGCCAGCAGCTTAATATTACAGGGGAGAAAGTATGGCTACACCTTC.